These T cell receptor beta chains were read from a single sample in a study of shared clonotypes between healthy human individuals. Profiled with immunoSEQ multiplex PCR; TCRdb holds only in-frame clones, not every one. The sample holds approximately 1,500,000 clones, around 97% seen once. Sequencing used naive CD4+ T cells sorted from blood. These receptors were taken from a man aged 30 to 39 in good health. Both conserved end residues are part of each CDR3. D genes are given only for firm matches. The size field is filled for only some rows; it gives once, few, many or a size class.

J: TRBJ2-7; V: TRBV7-9; D: TRBD2; size: NA; CDR3: CASSLLREVSYEQYF; DNA: TGTGCCAGCAGCTTATTGCGGGAGGTGTCCTACGAGCAGTACTTC
J: TRBJ1-2; V: TRBV18; D: NA; size: once; CDR3: CASSPRDDYGYTF; DNA: TGTGCCAGCTCACCACGCGACGACTATGGCTACACCTTC
J: TRBJ2-5; V: TRBV29-1; D: TRBD1; size: NA; CDR3: CSVETDRQGSQYF; DNA: TGCAGCGTTGAGACGGACCGACAGGGGTCCCAGTACTTC
J: TRBJ2-1; V: TRBV5-8; D: NA; size: NA; CDR3: CASSLRQLLYNEQFF; DNA: TGTGCCAGCAGCTTGAGACAGCTGCTCTACAATGAGCAGTTCTTC
J: TRBJ2-6; V: TRBV9; D: NA; size: once; CDR3: CASSVASSGANVLTF; DNA: TGTGCCAGCAGCGTAGCGAGCTCTGGGGCCAACGTCCTGACTTTC
J: TRBJ1-1; V: TRBV5-6; D: NA; size: NA; CDR3: CASSRGRMNTEAFF; DNA: TGTGCCAGCAGCCGCGGGAGGATGAACACTGAAGCTTTCTTT
J: TRBJ2-5; V: TRBV6-4; D: TRBD2; size: NA; CDR3: CASTQTGTRGDQETQYF; DNA: TGTGCCAGCACCCAAACGGGGACTAGAGGGGATCAAGAGACCCAGTACTTC
J: TRBJ2-2; V: TRBV21-1; D: NA; size: once; CDR3: CASSKLRQGSGELFF; DNA: TGTGCCAGCAGCAAACTCCGCCAGGGTTCCGGGGAGCTGTTTTTT
J: TRBJ2-6; V: TRBV28; D: NA; size: NA; CDR3: CASESSSGANVLTF; DNA: TGTGCCAGCGAGAGCAGCTCTGGGGCCAACGTCCTGACTTTC
J: TRBJ1-2; V: TRBV5-4; D: TRBD1; size: NA; CDR3: CASRLGQGRYGYTF; DNA: TGTGCCAGCAGACTGGGACAGGGTCGTTATGGCTACACCTTC
J: TRBJ1-4; V: TRBV19; D: TRBD1; size: NA; CDR3: CASSIRDRGTTNEKLFF; DNA: TGTGCCAGTAGTATCCGGGACAGGGGGACAACTAATGAAAAACTGTTTTTT
J: TRBJ2-1; V: TRBV7-8; D: NA; size: NA; CDR3: CASSLNQGGPHEQFF; DNA: TGTGCCAGCAGCTTAAATCAAGGAGGGCCTCATGAGCAGTTCTTC
J: TRBJ1-3; V: TRBV4-1; D: TRBD1; size: once; CDR3: CASSPSTGTFSGNTIYF; DNA: TGCGCCAGCAGCCCGTCGACAGGGACCTTCTCTGGAAACACCATATATTTT
J: TRBJ2-1; V: TRBV15; D: NA; size: once; CDR3: CATSRDGREPYNEQFF; DNA: TGTGCCACCAGCAGAGACGGGCGGGAACCCTACAATGAGCAGTTCTTC
J: TRBJ2-5; V: TRBV18; D: NA; size: NA; CDR3: CASLGARTEGTQYF; DNA: TGTGCCAGCTTGGGGGCTCGAACGGAAGGGACCCAGTACTTC
J: TRBJ2-3; V: TRBV27; D: NA; size: NA; CDR3: CASSPDYSTDTQYF; DNA: TGTGCCAGCAGTCCGGACTATAGCACAGATACGCAGTATTTT
J: TRBJ2-1; V: TRBV4-3; D: NA; size: NA; CDR3: CASSQSWGGSYNEQFF; DNA: TGCGCCAGCAGCCAAAGCTGGGGCGGTTCCTACAATGAGCAGTTCTTC
J: TRBJ2-5; V: TRBV6-1; D: TRBD2; size: NA; CDR3: CASTRPGRAYETQYF; DNA: TGTGCCAGCACCCGTCCAGGGAGGGCCTATGAGACCCAGTACTTC
J: TRBJ1-1; V: TRBV7-6; D: NA; size: NA; CDR3: CASSLGHPNTEAFF; DNA: TGTGCCAGCAGCTTAGGGCACCCGAACACTGAAGCTTTCTTT
J: TRBJ2-7; V: TRBV6-5; D: NA; size: NA; CDR3: CASSYSWGSEQYF; DNA: TGTGCCAGCAGTTACTCGTGGGGATCCGAGCAGTACTTC
J: TRBJ2-5; V: TRBV2; D: NA; size: NA; CDR3: CASSDIGGDPGETQYF; DNA: TGTGCCAGCAGTGATATAGGAGGGGACCCAGGAGAGACCCAGTACTTC
J: TRBJ1-2; V: TRBV6-6; D: NA; size: NA; CDR3: CATLWGPNYGYTF; DNA: TGTGCCACCCTGTGGGGACCCAACTATGGCTACACCTTC
J: TRBJ2-3; V: TRBV5-1; D: TRBD1; size: NA; CDR3: CASSSDRDREDTQYF; DNA: TGCGCCAGCAGCTCGGACCGGGACAGGGAAGATACGCAGTATTTT
J: TRBJ1-1; V: TRBV19; D: NA; size: NA; CDR3: CASHGDLGTEAFF; DNA: TGTGCCAGTCACGGAGACCTAGGCACTGAAGCTTTCTTT
J: TRBJ2-7; V: TRBV28; D: NA; size: NA; CDR3: CASSLMERYSYEQYF; DNA: TGTGCCAGCAGTTTAATGGAACGGTACTCCTACGAGCAGTACTTC
J: TRBJ1-3; V: TRBV7-2; D: NA; size: NA; CDR3: CASSLRPLGGNTIYF; DNA: TGTGCCAGCAGCTTAAGACCCTTAGGTGGAAACACCATATATTTT
J: TRBJ2-7; V: TRBV6-7; D: TRBD1; size: NA; CDR3: CASSWGQGYYEQYF; DNA: TGTGCCAGCAGTTGGGGACAGGGTTACTACGAGCAGTACTTC
J: TRBJ2-2; V: TRBV5-5; D: NA; size: NA; CDR3: CASSLSTGELFF; DNA: TGTGCCAGCAGCTTAAGCACCGGGGAGCTGTTTTTT
J: TRBJ2-1; V: TRBV18; D: NA; size: NA; CDR3: CASSREDEQFF; DNA: TGTGCCAGCTCACGAGAGGATGAGCAGTTCTTC
J: TRBJ1-1; V: TRBV7-2; D: NA; size: NA; CDR3: CASSLKSEAFF; DNA: TGTGCCAGCAGCTTAAAGTCTGAAGCTTTCTTT
J: TRBJ2-5; V: TRBV5-1; D: NA; size: NA; CDR3: CASSLLTLQETQYF; DNA: TGCGCCAGCAGCTTGTTAACACTCCAAGAGACCCAGTACTTC
J: TRBJ2-1; V: TRBV7-2; D: NA; size: NA; CDR3: CASSMRLDTSNEQFF; DNA: TGTGCCAGCAGCATGCGACTAGACACCTCCAATGAGCAGTTCTTC
J: TRBJ2-3; V: TRBV6-1; D: TRBD1; size: NA; CDR3: CASSEEGTGFDTQYF; DNA: TGTGCCAGCAGTGAAGAAGGGACAGGGTTTGATACGCAGTATTTT
J: TRBJ2-5; V: TRBV9; D: TRBD1; size: once; CDR3: CASSPTGELETQYF; DNA: TGTGCCAGCAGTCCTACAGGGGAATTGGAGACCCAGTACTTC
J: TRBJ2-7; V: TRBV5-4; D: NA; size: NA; CDR3: CASSFGRTYEQYF; DNA: TGTGCCAGCAGCTTTGGGAGAACCTACGAGCAGTACTTC
J: TRBJ2-2; V: TRBV28; D: NA; size: once; CDR3: CASNLAGQKNTGELFF; DNA: TGTGCCAGCAACTTGGCCGGGCAGAAGAACACCGGGGAGCTGTTTTTT
J: TRBJ1-1; V: TRBV5-8; D: NA; size: NA; CDR3: CASSLAKTASAFF; DNA: TGTGCCAGCAGCTTGGCCAAGACGGCCTCTGCTTTCTTT
J: TRBJ2-7; V: TRBV5-4; D: NA; size: NA; CDR3: CASSPDPHEQYF; DNA: TGTGCCAGCAGCCCGGACCCTCACGAGCAGTACTTC
J: TRBJ2-3; V: TRBV18; D: TRBD2; size: NA; CDR3: CARLADSTDTQYF; DNA: TGTGCCAGGCTAGCGGACAGCACAGATACGCAGTATTTT
J: TRBJ2-1; V: TRBV7-9; D: NA; size: NA; CDR3: CASSLGGNSNEQFF; DNA: TGTGCCAGCAGCTTAGGCGGGAACTCCAATGAGCAGTTCTTC
J: TRBJ2-3; V: TRBV7-3; D: NA; size: NA; CDR3: CASSREYGTDTQYF; DNA: TGTGCCAGCAGCCGCGAGTACGGCACAGATACGCAGTATTTT